The 23 T cell receptor beta chains given below trace back to one sample, sequenced in a study of brain T cells in children with intractable seizures. Sequencing used immunoSEQ multiplex PCR; TCRdb keeps in-frame clones, though not all of them. The table includes about 76,000 clones, about 92% detected once. This specimen was peripheral blood, taken at surgery. The receptors originated from a boy under two years old with tuberous sclerosis and intractable seizures.

The chain uses TRBV10-3 and TRBJ2-2, with D tentatively TRBD2 (6 bases). CDR1 ENHRY and CDR2 SYGVKD come from the germline V gene. V was pared by 7 bases and J by 1 base, with 22 bases between. This CDR3 contains 18 residues. CDR3 loop: CAINPGTYTQLNTGELFF. The CDR3 DNA is TGTGCCATCAACCCCGGGACTTACACACAACTGAACACCGGGGAGCTGTTTTTT.

The table lists this clone with a count of one. This chain joins TRBV9 and TRBJ2-2, with 8 bases matching TRBD2. Germline V gene lookup returns CDR1 SGDLS and CDR2 YYNGEE. The CDR3 is 16 amino acids. The V and J ends lost 4 bases and 2 bases, in that order; junction bases with no gene match: 7. CDR3 sequence (DNA): TGTGCCAGCAGCATTAGCGGGACCGTTAACACCGGGGAGCTGTTTTTT. Its protein is CASSISGTVNTGELFF.

The chain combines TRBV7-9 with TRBJ1-2; D is perhaps TRBD1 (6 bases). CDR3 length: 14 residues. Germline V gene sequence: CDR1 SEHNR, CDR2 FQNEAQ (reference sequence). Trimming stripped 3 bases from V and 1 base from J, with 9 bases between. CDR3 bases: TGTGCCAGCAGCTTTTGGGACATTAACTATGGCTACACCTTC. Its translation is CASSFWDINYGYTF.

V is TRBV19 and J is TRBJ2-5; a possible D gene is TRBD1 (6 bases). The germline CDR1 and CDR2 sequences are LNHDA and SQIVND (reference sequence). V was cut by 4 bases and J by 4 bases, with 10 bases left in between. The CDR3 runs to 13 residues. The CDR3 DNA reads TGTGCCAGTAGTAGCCAGGGGAGAGAGACCCAGTACTTC. The encoded protein is CASSSQGRETQYF.

The V call is TRBV29-1, the J call TRBJ2-7, with D maybe TRBD1 (6 bases). Trimming left V 7 bases short and J 0 bases short, with 13 bases between. Germline-derived CDR1 and CDR2 are SQVTM and ANQGSEA. The CDR3 runs 13 residues. This CDR3 reads CSAMAGVSYEQYF. The CDR3 DNA sequence: TGCAGCGCCATGGCAGGGGTCTCCTACGAGCAGTACTTC.

The chain links TRBV11-1 to TRBJ2-7; TRBD1 is a possible D gene (6 bases). Germline values: CDR1 SGHAT, CDR2 FQDESV (reference sequence). Trimming took 2 bases from V and 2 from J, leaving 10 bases between them. The CDR3 is 14 residues long. The CDR3 spells CASSLLRGPYEQYF. The DNA for the CDR3 is TGTGCCAGCAGCTTACTCAGGGGCCCCTACGAGCAGTACTTC.

The chain links TRBV10-3 to TRBJ2-3, with TRBD2 matching 8 bases. Germline V lookup: CDR1 ENHRY, CDR2 SYGVKD. The V gene end was trimmed by 6 bases and the J gene end by 4 bases; junction bases not matched to a gene: 0. The CDR3 contains 12 residues. CDR3 coding DNA: TGTGCCATCAGCGGGGGGGCAGATACGCAGTATTTT. This gives the protein CAISGGADTQYF.

The chain links TRBV24-1 to TRBJ2-3, with 10 bases fitting TRBD1. Germline CDR1 is KGHDR and CDR2 is SFDVKD. With V trimmed by 2 bases and J by 0 bases, 10 bases remained unmatched. CDR3 length: 19 residues. The DNA of the CDR3 is TGTGCCACCAGTGATTCCGGGACAGGGGCCCCATTTAGCACAGATACGCAGTATTTT. It codes for CATSDSGTGAPFSTDTQYF.

This clone was seen only a few times. The chain couples TRBV7-9 to TRBJ1-2; D might be TRBD1 (5 bases). V was pared by 2 bases and J by 2 bases, with 21 bases between. The CDR3 consists of 18 residues. CDR1 is SEHNR, CDR2 FQNEAQ, per germline (reference sequence). In nucleotides, the CDR3 is TGTGCCAGCAGCTTAACCTATCCGGGACGGCGACTAAACTATGGCTACACCTTC. Its translation is CASSLTYPGRRLNYGYTF.

This chain links TRBV9 with TRBJ2-2; D not certain. The CDR3 loop spans 11 amino acids. The V end was cut by 3 bases, the J end by 8 bases, with 5 bases between. Germline V gene data show CDR1 as SGDLS and CDR2 as YYNGEE. DNA of the CDR3: TGTGCCAGCAGCGCCACTGGGGAGCTGTTTTTT. Amino acid sequence: CASSATGELFF.

The chain is built from TRBV5-1 and TRBJ2-6, with 8 bases that match TRBD1. From germline, CDR1 is SGHRS and CDR2 YFSETQ. The CDR3 runs to 17 residues. Losses at the gene ends were 2 bases for V and 0 bases for J; bases not matched to a gene: 4. CDR3 nucleotide sequence: TGCGCCAGCAGCTTACCCGACAGGGGCTCTGGGGCCAACGTCCTGACTTTC. Protein sequence: CASSLPDRGSGANVLTF.

With regard to this clone: The junction shows a germline mismatch at one end, possibly a read error. V is TRBV29-1 and J is TRBJ2-7; the match to TRBD2 covers 8 bases. The CDR3 length is 11 residues. CDR1 and CDR2 from the germline V gene are SQVTM and ANQGSEA. The CDR3 sequence: CSVEVGREVHF. CDR3 in DNA: TGCAGCGTTGAAGTCGGGAGGGAGGTTCACTTC.

This chain links TRBV30 with TRBJ2-7; TRBD2 matches 7 bases. The length of the CDR3 is 15 residues. CDR1 and CDR2 from the germline V gene are GTSNPN and SVGIG (reference sequence). The V and J ends lost 2 bases and 2 bases, in that order; junction bases with no gene match: 9. CDR3 loop: CAWSSGSGPTYEQYF. In DNA, the CDR3 is TGTGCCTGGAGTTCGGGTAGCGGGCCTACCTACGAGCAGTACTTC.

This clone was found a few times. The V gene is TRBV7-2, the J gene TRBJ2-5; D ambiguous. Germline V gene lookup returns CDR1 SGHTA and CDR2 FQGNSA. CDR3 size: 12 residues. The V gene lost 3 bases and the J gene lost 5 bases, with 7 bases spanning the gap. The CDR3 protein is CASSFIRETQYF. The CDR3, as DNA: TGTGCCAGCAGCTTCATACGGGAGACCCAGTACTTC.

The chain has TRBV29-1 and TRBJ1-4; TRBD1 is a possible D gene (6 bases). CDR1 is SQVTM and CDR2 is ANQGSEA in the germline V gene. The V and J ends lost 4 bases and 0 bases respectively, with 9 bases between them. This CDR3 has 14 residues. CDR3 protein: CSVVQGPTNEKLFF. The CDR3 nucleotides are TGCAGCGTTGTCCAGGGGCCAACTAATGAAAAACTGTTTTTT.

The chain employs TRBV30 and TRBJ1-5; D may be TRBD1 (5 bases). CDR1 is GTSNPN and CDR2 is SVGIG in the germline V gene (reference sequence). Trimming stripped 0 bases from V and 4 bases from J, with 10 bases between. This CDR3 has 14 residues. Here the CDR3 DNA reads TGTGCCTGGAGTGTTGACAGCCGAAATCAGCCCCAGCATTTT. It codes for CAWSVDSRNQPQHF. Together with reference TRBV30 and TRBJ1-5, the CDR3 gives the full variable domain: SQTIHQWPATLVQPVGSPLSLECTVEGTSNPNLYWYRQAAGRGLQLLFYSVGIGQISSEVPQNLSASRPQDRQFILSSKKLLLSDSGFYLCAWSVDSRNQPQHFGDGTRLSIL.

The chain recombines TRBV9 with TRBJ1-2, with D uncertain. V dropped 2 bases and J dropped 1 base, with 9 bases sitting between them. CDR1 SGDLS and CDR2 YYNGEE come from the germline V gene. The CDR3 runs to 14 residues. CDR3 loop: CASSVSTNNYGYTF. The CDR3 DNA follows: TGTGCCAGCAGCGTCTCCACAAATAACTATGGCTACACCTTC.

This clone is a singleton in its sample. J is TRBJ1-3 and V is TRBV7-9; a weak D match, TRBD1 (5 bases). From germline, CDR1 is SEHNR and CDR2 FQNEAQ (reference sequence). The CDR3 loop spans 13 amino acids. V lost 5 bases to trimming and J lost 11 bases, with 16 bases between them. CDR3 region: CASSHLGTWAIYF. DNA of the CDR3: TGTGCCAGCAGCCACCTCGGGACCTGGGCCATATATTTT. Combining the CDR3 with reference TRBV7-9 and TRBJ1-3 gives the whole variable domain DTGVSQNPRHKITKRGQNVTFRCDPISEHNRLYWYRQTLGQGPEFLTYFQNEAQLEKSRLLSDRFSAERPKGSFSTLEIQRTEQGDSAMYLCASSHLGTWAIYFGEGSWLTVV.

J is TRBJ1-4 and V is TRBV5-1, with a tentative D call TRBD1 (5 bases). Trimming cost V 2 bases and J 3 bases, with 11 bases left between them. The CDR3 has 15 residues. Germline CDR1 SGHRS, CDR2 YFSETQ. The CDR3 sequence is CASSLWVGPNEKLFF. CDR3 nucleotide sequence: TGCGCCAGCAGCTTATGGGTGGGACCTAATGAAAAACTGTTTTTT.

The gene calls are TRBV6-6 and TRBJ2-2; D is perhaps TRBD1 (6 bases). CDR1 and CDR2 from the germline V gene are MNHNY and SVGAGI (reference sequence). V was pared by 5 bases and J by 7 bases, with 17 bases between. The CDR3 length is 15 residues. CDR3 protein: CASSDGQMVIGELFF. The CDR3 DNA follows: TGTGCCAGCAGTGACGGACAGATGGTAATCGGGGAGCTGTTTTTT.

The chain carries TRBV12-3 or TRBV12-4 and TRBJ2-1; tentatively, D is TRBD1 (6 bases). V was shortened by 6 bases and J by 0 bases, with 6 bases between the two germline ends. The CDR3 contains 13 residues. Written as DNA, the CDR3 is TGTGCCAGCAGGGACAGCTCCTACAATGAGCAGTTCTTC. This sequence encodes CASRDSSYNEQFF.

The chain employs TRBV24-1 and TRBJ1-1, with D perhaps TRBD1 (6 bases). This CDR3 is built from 15 residues. Trimming shortened V by 6 bases and J by 2 bases, and 15 bases separated the two germline ends. From germline, CDR1 is KGHDR and CDR2 SFDVKD. CDR3 DNA: TGTGCCACCAGTCCCCACGGGGGCGAAAACACTGAAGCTTTCTTT. It translates to CATSPHGGENTEAFF.

The CDR3 protein is CASSLGLAGGTYEQYF. DNA of the CDR3: TGTGCCAGCAGCTTGGGACTAGCGGGAGGAACCTACGAGCAGTACTTC. The V and J genes are TRBV5-4 and TRBJ2-7, with 13 bases aligning to TRBD2. J gave up 2 bases and V 0 bases, and 2 bases lay outside the gene matches. The CDR3 extends over 16 amino acids. Per germline, CDR1 SGHNT and CDR2 YYREEE (reference sequence).